This TCR beta chain was captured in a study of shared T cell receptors in the human thymus. Sequenced by immunoSEQ multiplex PCR; TCRdb stores in-frame clones only, minus some. Altogether more than 300,000 clones are present, 95% being singletons, with the ten largest covering roughly 0.02%. Trimming took off 4 bases at V and 3 bases at J, with 20 bases between the two ends. The V gene's germline CDR1 is SGHRS and CDR2 YFSETQ. This CDR3 has 16 residues. This sequence joins TRBV5-1 and TRBJ2-7; tentatively, D is TRBD1 (6 bases). The sequence was collected from a human donor. Sequenced: thymocytes. In DNA, the CDR3 is TGCGCCAGCAGCGTCCCCAGGGGCCGGCAGATCTACGAGCAGTACTTC. Its protein product is CASSVPRGRQIYEQYF.